This T cell receptor beta chain was sequenced during a study of cytomegalovirus exposure and HLA in healthy donors. Notes on this clone: Its antigen is not known.

The PCR employed 60 Vbeta primers together with 13 Jbeta primers. Method: immunoSEQ multiplex PCR; TCRdb's copy keeps in-frame clones and lacks some. The sample holds fewer than 100,000 clones. Trimming at V came to 2 bases and at J to 6 bases, leaving 5 bases not matched to a gene. This CDR3 comprises 14 residues. Germline assignment: CDR1 MGHRA and CDR2 YSYEKL. Study-wide results and caveats: Earlier analysis found most TCR beta V segments productive about 90% or about 30% of the time.

The chain recombines TRBV4-1 with TRBJ1-2; 8 positions agree with TRBD1. Sequenced sample: PBMCs. This sequence originates from a man between 18 and 35 years old in good health and CMV-seropositive. CDR3 nucleotides: TGCGCCAGCAGCCAAATGGACAGGGCACATGGCTACACCTTC. This translates into CASSQMDRAHGYTF.